This is a list of T cell receptor beta chains from one sample in a study of T cell responses to AZD1222 COVID-19 vaccine. Using immunoSEQ multiplex PCR, the repertoire was profiled, and TCRdb retains in-frame clones only, with some absent. Here the sample spans over 150,000 clones, 85% to 90% being singletons. The source was peripheral blood, collected 28 days after the second AZD1222 dose. These receptors originate from an adult who received the AZD1222 COVID-19 vaccine. The CDR3 runs from the conserved cysteine through the conserved F or W. Fields, in order: D gene, J gene, V gene, clone size, CDR3 protein, CDR3 DNA. D genes are given only for firm matches. Clone size is stated in some rows and not others, as once, few, many or a class when expanded.

D: TRBD1; J: TRBJ1-2; V: TRBV5-6; size: -; CDR3: CASSSTGVGYGYTF; DNA: TGTGCCAGCAGTTCAACAGGGGTAGGGTATGGCTACACCTTC
D: TRBD1; J: TRBJ1-6; V: TRBV2; size: -; CDR3: CASSQSLPVTGSPLHF; DNA: TGTGCCAGCAGTCAATCCCTGCCGGTGACAGGGTCACCCCTCCACTTT
D: -; J: TRBJ1-6; V: TRBV5-6; size: once; CDR3: CASSPGGFGSPLHF; DNA: TGTGCCAGCAGCCCGGGGGGGTTTGGTTCACCCCTCCACTTT
D: -; J: TRBJ2-7; V: TRBV5-1; size: -; CDR3: CASSLGDSDNEQYF; DNA: TGCGCCAGCAGCTTGGGGGACTCGGACAACGAGCAGTACTTC
D: -; J: TRBJ1-1; V: TRBV29-1; size: -; CDR3: CSVGPYLGSTEAFF; DNA: TGCAGCGTTGGTCCATACCTGGGGAGCACTGAAGCTTTCTTT
D: TRBD1; J: TRBJ1-4; V: TRBV6-5; size: -; CDR3: CASRTSLDRGEKLFF; DNA: TGTGCCAGCAGGACGTCCCTAGACAGGGGTGAAAAACTGTTTTTT
D: -; J: TRBJ1-1; V: TRBV10-1; size: -; CDR3: CASSPGGVNTEAFF; DNA: TGCGCCAGCAGCCCCGGGGGGGTTAACACTGAAGCTTTCTTT
D: -; J: TRBJ1-3; V: TRBV3-1/TRBV3-2; size: -; CDR3: CASSVGRAGRNTIYF; DNA: TGTGCCAGCAGTGTAGGCAGGGCAGGGAGAAACACCATATATTTT
D: -; J: TRBJ2-3; V: TRBV6-6; size: once; CDR3: CASSRNLGRSTDTQYF; DNA: TGTGCCAGCAGTCGAAATCTAGGGAGAAGCACAGATACGCAGTATTTT
D: TRBD2; J: TRBJ2-1; V: TRBV3-1/TRBV3-2; size: -; CDR3: CASSQSGGIGEQFF; DNA: TGTGCCAGCAGCCAGAGCGGGGGGATTGGTGAGCAGTTCTTC
D: -; J: TRBJ1-1; V: TRBV5-6; size: -; CDR3: CASSLAQGTAEAFF; DNA: TGTGCCAGCAGCTTAGCTCAGGGAACCGCTGAAGCTTTCTTT
D: -; J: TRBJ2-7; V: TRBV14; size: -; CDR3: CASSQVGSPNPYEQYF; DNA: TGTGCCAGCAGCCAAGTAGGGTCACCCAATCCCTACGAGCAGTACTTC
D: TRBD1; J: TRBJ1-1; V: TRBV9; size: -; CDR3: CASSTQTGRDTEAFF; DNA: TGTGCCAGCAGCACGCAGACAGGGCGGGACACTGAAGCTTTCTTT
D: -; J: TRBJ2-7; V: TRBV7-2; size: -; CDR3: CASSLIGDGYEQYF; DNA: TGTGCCAGCAGCTTGATAGGGGATGGTTACGAGCAGTACTTC
D: -; J: TRBJ1-1; V: TRBV24-1; size: -; CDR3: CATSDLRGEAFF; DNA: TGTGCCACCAGTGATTTGCGGGGTGAAGCTTTCTTT
D: -; J: TRBJ1-4; V: TRBV10-3; size: -; CDR3: CAISEGKRGEKLFF; DNA: TGTGCCATCAGTGAGGGAAAGAGGGGTGAAAAACTGTTTTTT
D: TRBD2; J: TRBJ2-1; V: TRBV19; size: -; CDR3: CASSPRTSGRYNEQFF; DNA: TGTGCCAGTAGTCCGCGGACTAGCGGCCGCTACAATGAGCAGTTCTTC
D: TRBD2; J: TRBJ2-1; V: TRBV30; size: -; CDR3: CAWSVRSSGGAEQFF; DNA: TGTGCCTGGAGTGTACGATCTAGCGGGGGGGCGGAGCAGTTCTTC
D: TRBD1; J: TRBJ2-7; V: TRBV27; size: -; CDR3: CASSLTGQGTPYEQYF; DNA: TGTGCCAGCAGTTTGACCGGACAGGGGACTCCCTACGAGCAGTACTTC
D: -; J: TRBJ1-4; V: TRBV4-3; size: -; CDR3: CASSQISGEKLFF; DNA: TGCGCCAGCAGCCAAATTTCCGGTGAAAAACTGTTTTTT
D: TRBD1; J: TRBJ2-7; V: TRBV5-4; size: once; CDR3: CASSSNPGQGPYEQYF; DNA: TGTGCCAGCAGCTCCAATCCGGGACAGGGTCCCTACGAGCAGTACTTC
D: -; J: TRBJ1-3; V: TRBV28; size: -; CDR3: CASGTPSGNTIYF; DNA: TGTGCCAGCGGGACTCCCTCTGGAAACACCATATATTTT
D: -; J: TRBJ2-3; V: TRBV9; size: once; CDR3: CASSVGSTDTQYF; DNA: TGTGCCAGCAGCGTAGGGAGCACAGATACGCAGTATTTT
D: TRBD2; J: TRBJ2-1; V: TRBV4-2; size: -; CDR3: CASSQGQLAGNNEQFF; DNA: TGTGCCAGCAGCCAAGGGCAACTAGCGGGCAACAATGAGCAGTTCTTC
D: TRBD1; J: TRBJ1-1; V: TRBV6-5; size: -; CDR3: CASTRQGLNTEAFF; DNA: TGTGCCAGCACCCGACAGGGATTGAACACTGAAGCTTTCTTT
D: -; J: TRBJ2-3; V: TRBV7-6; size: -; CDR3: CASRPDRDKITDTQYF; DNA: TGTGCCAGCAGGCCAGACCGGGACAAAATCACAGATACGCAGTATTTT
D: -; J: TRBJ1-2; V: TRBV14; size: -; CDR3: CASSQAMGGGYGYTF; DNA: TGTGCCAGCAGCCAAGCGATGGGAGGGGGCTATGGCTACACCTTC
D: -; J: TRBJ2-6; V: TRBV6-5; size: -; CDR3: CASRDSLLGANVLTF; DNA: TGTGCCAGCAGGGACAGCCTCTTGGGGGCCAACGTCCTGACTTTC
D: -; J: TRBJ1-3; V: TRBV18; size: -; CDR3: CASSPQEVGAGNTIYF; DNA: TGTGCCAGCTCACCTCAAGAAGTTGGTGCTGGAAACACCATATATTTT
D: -; J: TRBJ2-7; V: TRBV18; size: -; CDR3: CASSPGETYEQYF; DNA: TGTGCCAGCTCACCCGGAGAAACCTACGAGCAGTACTTC
D: TRBD1; J: TRBJ1-5; V: TRBV6-5; size: -; CDR3: CASIPGGQRNQPQHF; DNA: TGTGCCAGCATCCCAGGGGGCCAGCGCAATCAGCCCCAGCATTTT
D: -; J: TRBJ2-3; V: TRBV24-1; size: -; CDR3: CATSDPNTDTQYF; DNA: TGTGCCACCAGTGATCCCAACACAGATACGCAGTATTTT
D: TRBD1; J: TRBJ1-2; V: TRBV30; size: -; CDR3: CALDRVGYTF; DNA: TGTGCCTTAGACAGGGTCGGCTACACCTTC
D: -; J: TRBJ1-2; V: TRBV9; size: -; CDR3: CASSTSPGGYTF; DNA: TGTGCCAGCAGCACATCGCCGGGAGGCTACACCTTC
D: -; J: TRBJ2-5; V: TRBV2; size: -; CDR3: CASSERGRGETQYF; DNA: TGTGCCAGCAGTGAACGAGGCCGAGGGGAGACCCAGTACTTC
D: TRBD1; J: TRBJ1-1; V: TRBV18; size: -; CDR3: CAGQGSGTEAFF; DNA: TGTGCCGGACAGGGGTCGGGCACTGAAGCTTTCTTT
D: -; J: TRBJ1-2; V: TRBV9; size: -; CDR3: CASSVGGFGGYTF; DNA: TGTGCCAGCAGCGTAGGAGGGTTTGGTGGCTACACCTTC
D: -; J: TRBJ1-2; V: TRBV4-3; size: -; CDR3: CASSQYSTADYGYTF; DNA: TGCGCCAGCAGCCAATATTCAACGGCGGACTATGGCTACACCTTC
D: TRBD1; J: TRBJ2-2; V: TRBV18; size: -; CDR3: CASSLLDRGAGELFF; DNA: TGTGCCAGCTCACTTTTGGACAGGGGTGCCGGGGAGCTGTTTTTT
D: -; J: TRBJ2-7; V: TRBV30; size: -; CDR3: CAWSPRMRASAVYEQYF; DNA: TGTGCCTGGAGTCCCCGGATGAGAGCGTCCGCGGTCTACGAGCAGTACTTC
D: TRBD1; J: TRBJ1-4; V: TRBV4-2; size: -; CDR3: CASSLNRGGEKLFF; DNA: TGTGCCAGCAGTCTAAACAGGGGGGGGGAAAAACTGTTTTTT
D: -; J: TRBJ1-3; V: TRBV30; size: -; CDR3: CAWIPGNTIYF; DNA: TGTGCCTGGATTCCAGGAAACACCATATATTTT
D: -; J: TRBJ1-2; V: TRBV19; size: -; CDR3: CASSIAGVNYGYTF; DNA: TGTGCCAGTAGTATTGCCGGGGTAAACTATGGCTACACCTTC
D: -; J: TRBJ1-5; V: TRBV30; size: -; CDR3: CAWSDPTMIHRQPQHF; DNA: TGTGCCTGGAGTGACCCCACAATGATTCACCGACAGCCCCAGCATTTT